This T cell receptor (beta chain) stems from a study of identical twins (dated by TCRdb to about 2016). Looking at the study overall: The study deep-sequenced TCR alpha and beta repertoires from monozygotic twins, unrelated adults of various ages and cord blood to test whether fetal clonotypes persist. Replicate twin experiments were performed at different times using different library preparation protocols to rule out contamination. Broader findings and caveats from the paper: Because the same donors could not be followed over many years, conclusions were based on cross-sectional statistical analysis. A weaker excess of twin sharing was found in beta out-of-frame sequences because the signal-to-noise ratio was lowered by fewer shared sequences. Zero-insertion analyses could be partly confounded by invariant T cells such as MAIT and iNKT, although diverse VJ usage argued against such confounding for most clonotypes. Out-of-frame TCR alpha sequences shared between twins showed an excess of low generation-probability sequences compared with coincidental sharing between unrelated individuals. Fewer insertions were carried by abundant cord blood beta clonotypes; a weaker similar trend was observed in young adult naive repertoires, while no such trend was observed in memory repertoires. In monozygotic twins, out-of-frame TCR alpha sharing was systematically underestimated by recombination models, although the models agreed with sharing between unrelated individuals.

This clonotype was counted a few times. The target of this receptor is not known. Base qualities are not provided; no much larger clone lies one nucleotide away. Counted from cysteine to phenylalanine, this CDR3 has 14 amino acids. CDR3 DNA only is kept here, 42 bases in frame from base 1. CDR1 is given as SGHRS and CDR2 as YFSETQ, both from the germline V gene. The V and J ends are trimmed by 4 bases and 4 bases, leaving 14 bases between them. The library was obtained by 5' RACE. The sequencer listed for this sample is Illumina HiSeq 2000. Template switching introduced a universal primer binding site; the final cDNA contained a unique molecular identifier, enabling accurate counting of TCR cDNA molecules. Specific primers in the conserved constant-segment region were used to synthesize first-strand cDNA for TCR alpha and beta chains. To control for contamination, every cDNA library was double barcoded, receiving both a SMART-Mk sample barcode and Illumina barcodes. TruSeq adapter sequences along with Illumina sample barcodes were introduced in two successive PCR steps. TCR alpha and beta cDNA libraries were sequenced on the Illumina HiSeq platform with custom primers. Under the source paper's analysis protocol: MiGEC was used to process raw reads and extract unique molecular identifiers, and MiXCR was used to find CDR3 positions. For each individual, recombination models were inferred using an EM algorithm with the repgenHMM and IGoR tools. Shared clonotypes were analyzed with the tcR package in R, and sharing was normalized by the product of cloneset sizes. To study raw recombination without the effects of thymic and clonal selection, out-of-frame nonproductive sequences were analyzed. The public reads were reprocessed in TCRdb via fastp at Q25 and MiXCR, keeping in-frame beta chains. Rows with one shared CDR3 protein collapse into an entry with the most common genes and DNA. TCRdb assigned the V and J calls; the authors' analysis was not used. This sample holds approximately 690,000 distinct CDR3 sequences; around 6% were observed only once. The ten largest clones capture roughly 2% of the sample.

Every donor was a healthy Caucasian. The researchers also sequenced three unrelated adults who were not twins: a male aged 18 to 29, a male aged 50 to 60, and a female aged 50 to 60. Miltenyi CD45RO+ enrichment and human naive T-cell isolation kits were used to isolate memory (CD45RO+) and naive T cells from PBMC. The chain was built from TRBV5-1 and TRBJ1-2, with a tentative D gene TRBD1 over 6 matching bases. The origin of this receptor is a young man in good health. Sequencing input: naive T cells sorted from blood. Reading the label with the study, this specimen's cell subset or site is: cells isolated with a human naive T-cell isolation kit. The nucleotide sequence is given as TGCGCCAGCAGCCCGGAGGGGGGGACCTATGGCTACACCTTC. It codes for CASSPEGGTYGYTF.